This TCR beta chain was profiled in a study of regulatory T cells in long-lasting Graves disease. General study findings and limits: Accuracy could have been hurt by small sample size.

Investigators prepared the TCR beta libraries by applying iRepertoire HTBI primers and Arm-PCR of CDR3 regions. Study processing details: The samples included under 75 TRBV and under 15 TRBJ segments. TCRdb used MiXCR to reprocess the multiplex PCR reads, holding one entry per CDR3 protein. The V and J calls follow TCRdb's processing rather than the paper's. The repertoire holds 350,000 to 550,000 distinct CDR3 sequences, with around 17% as singletons. The CDR3 extends over 12 amino acids. Germline V gene sequence: CDR1 KGHSH, CDR2 LQKENI. On this clonotype: Its target is unknown. A read error is possible here, since a much larger clone lies one base away.

As to time point: newly diagnosed GD, antithyroid drugs for less than 3 months. TCR sequences were obtained from RNA taken from PBMCs. These data were also reused for a study on T cells in Graves' hyperthyroidism and ophthalmopathy. From that study: TCR CDR3 regions were first amplified by RT-PCR with HTBI primers. Most clonotypes expanded in the thyroid (above 0.001) were also present in blood.

This receptor was identified in a woman between 18 and 29 years old with Graves disease. V gene TRBV18 combines with J gene TRBJ2-1, with D hard to call. Sequenced here: peripheral blood mononuclear cells (PBMCs), sampled at new diagnosis, from a patient treated with antithyroid drugs. CDR3 residues: CAGSTEVNEQFF. The CDR3 DNA follows: TGTGCCGGCTCGACCGAAGTCAATGAGCAGTTCTTC.